The 5 T cell receptor beta chains below were found in one sample sequenced in a study of T cell responses to AZD1222 COVID-19 vaccine. The table came from immunoSEQ multiplex PCR; TCRdb's copy has only in-frame clones and leaves some out. The top ten hold approximately 5.6% of the sample, which has fewer than 90,000 clones, just over 85% seen once. Sequencing used peripheral blood, obtained 28 days after the second AZD1222 dose. The receptors were gathered from an adult who received the AZD1222 COVID-19 vaccine.

The genes are TRBV23-1 and TRBJ1-3; a weak D match, TRBD1 (6 bases). TRBV23-1 falls under the ORF class, with uncertain function. V was pared by 6 bases and J by 4 bases, with 25 bases between. This CDR3 is built from 18 residues. The CDR3, as DNA: TGCGCCAGCAGACATCAATTAGTGTGGGGGGGCGAAGGAAACACCATATATTTT. Residues: CASRHQLVWGGEGNTIYF.

The V call is TRBV11-2, the J call TRBJ1-2; D unresolved. Germline V gene lookup returns CDR1 SGHAT and CDR2 FQNNGV. This CDR3 has 12 amino acids. V shed 2 bases and J shed 11 bases, with 12 bases lying between them. This chain's CDR3 is CASSLSAESYTF. Written as DNA, the CDR3 is TGTGCCAGCAGCTTATCTGCCGAGAGTTACACCTTC.

This sequence joins TRBV18 and TRBJ1-2; 8 nucleotides match TRBD1. V was pared by 3 bases and J by 4 bases, with 1 base of the junction left unmatched. Germline assignment: CDR1 KGHSH and CDR2 LQKENI. The CDR3 has 13 amino acids. The CDR3 sequence: CASSPDRGYGYTF. CDR3 DNA sequence: TGTGCCAGCTCACCCGACAGGGGCTATGGCTACACCTTC.

V gene TRBV5-1 combines with J gene TRBJ2-3; TRBD2 matches 11 bases. The CDR3 extends over 13 amino acids. CDR1 is SGHRS, CDR2 YFSETQ, per germline. The trim removed 7 bases at V and 9 bases at J, leaving 7 bases unmatched. The CDR3 loop reads CASSTSGSQTQYF. The CDR3 DNA follows: TGCGCCAGCTCTACTAGCGGGAGTCAAACGCAGTATTTT.

The V and J genes are TRBV11-2 and TRBJ2-1; a weak D match, TRBD1 (6 bases). Germline V CDR1 and CDR2: SGHAT, FQNNGV. Trimming cost V 3 bases and J 9 bases, with 15 bases left between them. The CDR3 covers 14 residues. The CDR3 protein is CASSFRWGQSEQFF. CDR3 nucleotide sequence: TGTGCCAGCAGCTTTAGGTGGGGGCAGAGTGAGCAGTTCTTC. Complete variable domain (other parts from reference TRBV11-2 and TRBJ2-1): EAGVAQSPRYKIIEKRQSVAFWCNPISGHATLYWYQQILGQGPKLLIQFQNNGVVDDSQLPKDRFSAERLKGVDSTLKIQPAKLEDSAVYLCASSFRWGQSEQFFGPGTRLTVL.